Following are 28 T cell receptor beta chains from one sample sequenced in a study of blood T cell repertoires in COVID-19. The table came from immunoSEQ multiplex PCR; TCRdb's copy has only in-frame clones and leaves some out. Seen here are about 160,000 clones, 79% observed once, and the top ten hold 8.1%. The sequenced sample consisted of peripheral blood. Receptors were obtained from a woman aged 55-70 years with COVID-19, enrolled during active disease.

V usage is TRBV6-4 and J usage is TRBJ1-5, with a weak D call TRBD1 (6 bases). V shed 0 bases and J shed 3 bases, with 15 bases lying between them. The germline CDR1 and CDR2 sequences are MRHNA and SNTAGT. This CDR3 region has 17 residues. The CDR3: CASSDSGGGDNNQPQHF. The CDR3 DNA reads TGTGCCAGCAGTGACTCAGGGGGAGGGGACAACAATCAGCCCCAGCATTTT.

The V and J genes are TRBV15 and TRBJ1-5; D unclear. Trimming removed 0 bases from V and 1 base from J, with 7 bases in between. CDR1 and CDR2 from the germline V gene are LNHNV and YYDKDF (reference sequence). This CDR3 has 15 residues. CDR3 nucleotide sequence: TGTGCCACCAGCAGAGATTGGCCAAGCAATCAGCCCCAGCATTTT. Its protein is CATSRDWPSNQPQHF.

The rearrangement uses TRBV19 and TRBJ2-1; weak D call: TRBD1 (5 bases). The germline V and J ends were trimmed by 0 bases and 5 bases, with 17 bases remaining between them. Germline V CDR1 and CDR2: LNHDA, SQIVND (reference sequence). The CDR3 runs to 17 residues. The CDR3 DNA sequence: TGTGCCAGTAGTATAGATCGTGGGGCAGGTTCCCACAATGAGCAGTTCTTC. As protein: CASSIDRGAGSHNEQFF.

This sequence joins TRBV9 and TRBJ2-1, with a tentative D call TRBD2 (5 bases). CDR3 length equals 14 residues. Germline-derived CDR1 and CDR2 are SGDLS and YYNGEE. Trimming left V 4 bases short and J 4 bases short, with 12 bases between. As DNA, the CDR3 is TGTGCCAGCAGCCTCGCGGGTGTTTACAATGAGCAGTTCTTC. As protein: CASSLAGVYNEQFF.

This clone has only a few counts. This chain joins TRBV19 and TRBJ1-1, with D possibly TRBD1 on 5 matching bases. The length of the CDR3 is 14 residues. Trimming took 5 bases from V and 5 from J, leaving 15 bases between them. The germline V gene has CDR1 LNHDA and CDR2 SQIVND (reference sequence). DNA for the CDR3: TGTGCCAGTAGTCCCCAGGGTGGTAGGACTGAAGCTTTCTTT. Its translation: CASSPQGGRTEAFF.

The chain combines TRBV10-3 with TRBJ1-1; 11 positions match TRBD1. Germline CDR1 and CDR2: ENHRY and SYGVKD. This CDR3 has 15 residues. The V gene end was trimmed by 7 bases and the J gene end by 5 bases; junction bases not matched to a gene: 9. The CDR3 region has the DNA TGTGCCATCACCCCCGGACAGGGGGCAGGGACTGAAGCTTTCTTT. Translating gives CAITPGQGAGTEAFF.

This chain uses TRBV5-8 with TRBJ2-1; the match to TRBD1 covers 8 bases. The CDR3 has 15 residues. CDR1 is SGHTS, CDR2 YDEGEE, per germline. J lost 0 bases, V lost 6 bases, and 5 bases had no gene match. CDR3 amino acids: CASKQGVYSYNEQFF. CDR3 nucleotide sequence: TGTGCCAGCAAACAGGGGGTTTACTCCTACAATGAGCAGTTCTTC.

Only one count was recorded for this clone. V and J are TRBV7-3 and TRBJ2-2, with 9 bases lining up with TRBD1. The CDR3 has 15 amino acids. CDR1 is SGHTA, CDR2 FQGTGA, per germline. The V gene end was trimmed by 7 bases and the J gene end by 5 bases; junction bases not matched to a gene: 8. In nucleotides, the CDR3 is TGTGCCAGCACCCAAACAGGGGGCGCGACCGGGGAGCTGTTTTTT. Translated, it gives CASTQTGGATGELFF. The variable domain in full, completed from reference TRBV7-3 and TRBJ2-2, reads GAGVSQTPSNKVTEKGKYVELRCDPISGHTALYWYRQSLGQGPEFLIYFQGTGAADDSGLPNDRFFAVRPEGSVSTLKIQRTERGDSAVYLCASTQTGGATGELFFGEGSRLTVL.

This clone has more than one count but fewer than ten. The rearrangement uses TRBV15 and TRBJ1-2, with TRBD1 matching 8 bases. Germline V gene lookup returns CDR1 LNHNV and CDR2 YYDKDF (reference sequence). The CDR3 consists of 13 residues. V lost 5 bases and J lost 8; bases outside the gene matches: 7. In DNA form, the CDR3 reads TGTGCCACCAGCGCCCGGACAGGGCAAGGCTACACCTTC. Translating it yields CATSARTGQGYTF.

V is TRBV10-3 and J is TRBJ2-1; the match to TRBD2 covers 9 bases. The CDR3 has 14 residues. Germline-derived CDR1 and CDR2 are ENHRY and SYGVKD. V lost 10 bases and J lost 0; bases outside the gene matches: 4. In DNA, the CDR3 is TGTGCCACCATAGCGGGGGCCTCCTACAATGAGCAGTTCTTC. Residues: CATIAGASYNEQFF.

The chain is built from TRBV3-1 (or the pseudogene TRBV3-2) and TRBJ1-5; D is perhaps TRBD1 (6 bases). V gave up 0 bases and J gave up 0 bases, with 15 bases separating them. Germline loops: CDR1 LGHDT, CDR2 YNNKEL (reference sequence). The CDR3 runs 18 residues. CDR3 protein: CASSQDSTQGISNQPQHF. CDR3 DNA sequence: TGTGCCAGCAGCCAAGATTCCACACAGGGAATTAGCAATCAGCCCCAGCATTTT.

This sequence joins TRBV18 and TRBJ2-3; 12 bases fit TRBD2. In germline, CDR1 is KGHSH, CDR2 LQKENI. J lost 2 bases, V lost 4 bases, and 4 bases had no gene match. This CDR3 contains 16 residues. In DNA, the CDR3 is TGTGCCAGCTCACGGCTAGCGGGAGGGAACACAGATACGCAGTATTTT. It is translated as CASSRLAGGNTDTQYF.

V is TRBV19 and J is TRBJ2-2, with TRBD1 matching over 10 bases. The germline V gene encodes CDR1 LNHDA and CDR2 SQIVND (reference sequence). The CDR3 sequence is 14 residues long. Trimming removed 8 bases from V and 5 bases from J; junction bases left unmatched: 5. Here the CDR3 reads CASRDRGETGELFF. DNA of the CDR3: TGTGCCAGTCGGGACAGGGGTGAAACCGGGGAGCTGTTTTTT.

The chain has TRBV6-5 and TRBJ1-5; TRBD1 matches 8 bases. The V gene end was trimmed by 5 bases and the J gene end by 5 bases; junction bases not matched to a gene: 8. In germline, CDR1 is MNHEY, CDR2 SVGAGI. The CDR3 extends over 15 amino acids. CDR3 region: CASSLDRGGHQPQHF. The DNA of the CDR3 is TGTGCCAGCAGTCTTGACAGGGGAGGGCATCAGCCCCAGCATTTT.

This clone was seen just once. The chain links TRBV7-9 to TRBJ2-1; TRBD2 aligns across 7 bases. With V trimmed by 5 bases and J by 7 bases, 11 bases remained unmatched. Germline lookup yields CDR1 SEHNR and CDR2 FQNEAQ (reference sequence). This CDR3 comprises 15 residues. The CDR3: CASSHRVRRGNEQFF. CDR3 coding DNA: TGTGCCAGCAGCCATCGTGTTCGGCGGGGGAATGAGCAGTTCTTC.

The chain links TRBV2 to TRBJ1-2; 8 bases are shared with TRBD1. The germline V gene has CDR1 SNHLY and CDR2 FYNNEI. After removal of 2 bases from V and 6 bases from J, the junction contained 5 bases not matched to a gene. This CDR3 comprises 14 residues. Written as DNA, the CDR3 is TGTGCCAGCAGTGAAAACAGGGGGGTACATGGCTACACCTTC. This sequence encodes CASSENRGVHGYTF.

This chain connects TRBV7-9 to TRBJ2-1; 11 bases line up with TRBD2. CDR1 is SEHNR and CDR2 is FQNEAQ in the germline V gene (reference sequence). The CDR3 has 16 amino acids. V was clipped by 1 base and J by 10 bases; unmatched bases: 9. The CDR3 DNA is TGTGCCAGCAGCTTAGAGGTAGCGGGAGGGCCTGGGGAGCAGTTCTTC. Protein: CASSLEVAGGPGEQFF. Full variable domain (missing parts from reference TRBV7-9 and TRBJ2-1): DTGVSQNPRHKITKRGQNVTFRCDPISEHNRLYWYRQTLGQGPEFLTYFQNEAQLEKSRLLSDRFSAERPKGSFSTLEIQRTEQGDSAMYLCASSLEVAGGPGEQFFGPGTRLTVL.

This chain uses TRBV5-1 with TRBJ2-3; possibly TRBD2 for D (5 bases). The CDR3 is 15 residues long. With 1 base removed from V and 1 base from J, the gap between germline ends came to 10 bases. In germline, CDR1 is SGHRS, CDR2 YFSETQ. Here the CDR3 reads CASSLQLGGTDTQYF. The CDR3, as DNA: TGCGCCAGCAGCTTGCAGCTCGGGGGCACAGATACGCAGTATTTT.

The genes are TRBV10-1 and TRBJ1-2; 7 nucleotides match TRBD1. The CDR3 extends over 17 amino acids. V shed 10 bases and J 0 bases; nucleotides not matched to a gene: 17. The germline CDR1 and CDR2 sequences are WNHNN and SYGVQD (reference sequence). The CDR3: CANTDYRGSFANYGYTF. The CDR3 nucleotides read TGCGCCAATACGGATTACAGGGGCTCATTTGCTAACTATGGCTACACCTTC.

This clone was detected only once. V and J are TRBV19 and TRBJ2-3, with unresolved D. Germline CDR1 and CDR2: LNHDA and SQIVND (reference sequence). Trimming cost V 1 base and J 6 bases, with 14 bases left between them. The CDR3 contains 15 residues. The CDR3 region is CASSIALGLRDTQYF. As DNA, the CDR3 is TGTGCCAGTAGTATAGCGTTGGGCTTAAGGGATACGCAGTATTTT.

The chain is built from TRBV7-7 and TRBJ2-7; possible D gene TRBD2, 6 bases. The germline V gene encodes CDR1 SSHAT and CDR2 FNYEAQ (reference sequence). This CDR3 comprises 17 residues. The CDR3 DNA reads TGTGCTAGCAGCTTAGGGGACTCACTACTTAACTCCTACGAGCAGTACGTC. It encodes CASSLGDSLLNSYEQYV.

The chain couples TRBV3-1 (or the pseudogene TRBV3-2) to TRBJ2-1, with 9 positions matching TRBD2. The CDR3 has 16 amino acids. The junction had 13 bases not matched to a gene; V was cut back by 6 bases and J by 7 bases. CDR1 LGHDT and CDR2 YNNKEL come from the germline V gene (reference sequence). In DNA form, the CDR3 reads TGTGCCAGCAGTCGTGGCCCGGGACTAGCTAGGAATGAGCAGTTCTTC. Its protein is CASSRGPGLARNEQFF.

The CDR3 coding sequence is TGCAGCGTTGCCGGGATCAGTTCGGGTCTGATCGGGGAGCTGTTTTTT. Its translation is CSVAGISSGLIGELFF. The V call is TRBV29-1, the J call TRBJ2-2; D may be TRBD2 (5 bases). Trimming left V 4 bases short and J 7 bases short, with 22 bases between. From germline, CDR1 is SQVTM and CDR2 ANQGSEA. The CDR3 totals 16 residues.

V and J are TRBV6-2 or TRBV6-3 and TRBJ1-1; D may be TRBD1 (5 bases). Deletions cut 0 bases from V and 9 bases from J, with 14 bases between. This CDR3 region has 14 residues. Germline loops: CDR1 MNHEY, CDR2 SVGEGT. The CDR3, as DNA: TGTGCCAGCAGTTACTCGATGCCGGGGGGTAAAGCTTTCTTT. Protein product: CASSYSMPGGKAFF.

This clone was seen a few times. The chain recombines TRBV6-5 with TRBJ2-1; 9 bases are a match to TRBD2. The V gene end was trimmed by 5 bases and the J gene end by 0 bases; junction bases not matched to a gene: 2. The length of the CDR3 is 15 residues. Germline values: CDR1 MNHEY, CDR2 SVGAGI. CDR3 residues: CASSPAGGSYNEQFF. As DNA, the CDR3 is TGTGCCAGCAGTCCAGCGGGAGGCTCCTACAATGAGCAGTTCTTC.

The V call is TRBV25-1, the J call TRBJ1-2; the D gene is possibly TRBD1 (5 bases). The CDR3 runs to 14 residues. V was clipped by 2 bases and J by 4 bases, with 11 bases between them. CDR1 is MGHDK and CDR2 is SYGVNS in the germline V gene. CDR3 loop: CASSERQWTYGYTF. The CDR3 DNA reads TGTGCCAGCAGTGAAAGACAGTGGACCTATGGCTACACCTTC.

The chain recombines TRBV3-1 (or the pseudogene TRBV3-2) with TRBJ2-1; TRBD2 aligns across 10 bases. The V gene's germline CDR1 is LGHDT and CDR2 YNNKEL (reference sequence). Trimming removed 3 bases from V and 5 bases from J; junction bases left unmatched: 1. The CDR3 length is 14 residues. The CDR3 DNA is TGTGCCAGCAGCCACACTAGCGGGGACAATGAGCAGTTCTTC. This codes for CASSHTSGDNEQFF.

This clone was counted a few times. The V gene is TRBV1, the J gene TRBJ1-2. TRBV1 is given as a pseudogene. The CDR3 has 14 residues. The DNA for the CDR3 is TGCACCAGCAGCCGCCCGCCGGGGAACTATGGCTACACCTTC. Protein sequence: CTSSRPPGNYGYTF.